The rows below give T cell receptor beta chains drawn from one sample of a study of CD4 T cell repertoires in COVID-19. TCRdb's table, derived via immunoSEQ multiplex PCR, lists solely in-frame clones and lacks some. The data contain 20,000 to 25,000 clones, around 86% of them seen just once; the ten biggest clones take up about 0.6%. Sample: central memory CD4+ T cells from blood, taken before the COVID-19 pandemic. All receptors come from a human donor who had COVID-19. The CDR3 runs from the conserved cysteine through the conserved F or W. The D gene is left open where the match is weak. Not every row has a clone size; where given, it reads once, few, many or a size class.

CDR3,DNA,D,size,V,J
CASSYSELYGYTF,TGTGCCAGCAGTTACTCTGAGCTCTATGGCTACACCTTC,.,.,TRBV6-5,TRBJ1-2
CSVPSGVHNEQFF,TGCAGCGTCCCTAGCGGAGTACACAATGAGCAGTTCTTC,TRBD2,.,TRBV29-1,TRBJ2-1
CASSLSTGTVNEQYF,TGTGCCAGCAGCTTAAGCACAGGGACGGTCAACGAGCAGTACTTC,.,.,TRBV6-6,TRBJ2-7
CASSAGQGGTNTGELFF,TGTGCCAGCAGCGCCGGACAGGGGGGAACGAACACCGGGGAGCTGTTTTTT,TRBD1,.,TRBV7-9,TRBJ2-2
CSANTRQGAQETQYF,TGCAGCGCCAATACCCGACAGGGGGCTCAAGAGACCCAGTACTTC,TRBD1,.,TRBV29-1,TRBJ2-5
CASRDRTTGRQPQHF,TGTGCCAGCAGAGACAGGACCACGGGAAGACAGCCCCAGCATTTT,.,.,TRBV6-1,TRBJ1-5
CASSETGTNQPQHF,TGTGCCAGCAGTGAGACAGGAACCAATCAGCCCCAGCATTTT,.,.,TRBV6-1,TRBJ1-5
CASSLDGGNTEAFF,TGTGCCAGCAGCTTGGACGGAGGGAACACTGAAGCTTTCTTT,.,.,TRBV5-4,TRBJ1-1
CASSVATGYNSPLHF,TGTGCCAGCAGCGTAGCGACAGGTTATAATTCACCCCTCCACTTT,.,.,TRBV9,TRBJ1-6
CASSRPEYKGYTF,TGTGCCAGCAGCCGCCCGGAGTACAAGGGCTACACCTTC,.,.,TRBV7-2,TRBJ1-2
CASGDLDRGYGYTF,TGTGCCAGCGGAGACCTCGACAGGGGCTATGGCTACACCTTC,TRBD1,.,TRBV28,TRBJ1-2
CASSSPGQGEGYTF,TGTGCCAGCAGTTCCCCGGGACAGGGAGAGGGCTACACCTTC,TRBD1,.,TRBV6-5,TRBJ1-2
CASSHLSGAGRSDTQYF,TGTGCCAGCAGCCACCTTTCAGGGGCAGGTCGATCAGATACGCAGTATTTT,.,.,TRBV14,TRBJ2-3
CASSEGPANYGYTF,TGTGCCAGCAGTGAGGGGCCTGCTAACTATGGCTACACCTTC,.,.,TRBV6-1,TRBJ1-2
CASSLGDRVGGIQYF,TGCGCCAGCAGCTTGGGGGACAGGGTGGGCGGCATTCAGTACTTC,TRBD1,.,TRBV5-1,TRBJ2-4
CASSIALMEGDSPLHF,TGTGCCAGTAGTATAGCTCTCATGGAGGGTGATTCCCCCCTCCACTTT,.,.,TRBV19,TRBJ1-6
CASSLGPGDEQYF,TGTGCCAGCAGCTTAGGGCCCGGGGACGAGCAGTACTTC,.,.,TRBV7-2,TRBJ2-7
CASSLAGPTYEQYF,TGTGCCAGCAGCTTAGCGGGCCCTACCTACGAGCAGTACTTC,.,.,TRBV7-9,TRBJ2-7
CASSLGVDTQYF,TGCGCCAGCAGCTTGGGAGTGGATACGCAGTATTTT,.,once,TRBV5-1,TRBJ2-3
CASAQLMRGGDSEQFF,TGTGCCAGCGCGCAGCTTATGCGCGGGGGAGACAGTGAGCAGTTCTTC,TRBD2,.,TRBV5-4,TRBJ2-1
CASSLQGSGNTIYF,TGCGCCAGCAGCTTGCAGGGCTCTGGAAACACCATATATTTT,.,.,TRBV5-1,TRBJ1-3
CASSLGDTWYQETQYF,TGTGCCAGCAGCTTAGGGGACACTTGGTACCAAGAGACCCAGTACTTC,.,once,TRBV7-2,TRBJ2-5
CASSLGGTGDLSVHGYTF,TGTGCCAGCAGCTTGGGGGGGACAGGGGATTTGTCCGTGCATGGCTACACCTTC,TRBD1,.,TRBV5-4,TRBJ1-2
CASSDLAGNRRSEQFF,TGTGCCAGCAGCGATTTAGCGGGGAACCGGCGCAGTGAGCAGTTCTTC,TRBD2,.,TRBV27,TRBJ2-1
CASSASGTGAHEQYF,TGTGCCAGCAGTGCGTCCGGGACAGGGGCACACGAGCAGTACTTC,TRBD1,.,TRBV6-5,TRBJ2-7
CASSIRTSFDEQFF,TGTGCCAGTAGTATTCGGACTAGCTTCGATGAGCAGTTCTTC,TRBD2,.,TRBV19,TRBJ2-1
CASSLTDRCQPQHF,TGTGCCAGCAGCTTAACCGACAGGTGCCAGCCCCAGCATTTT,.,.,TRBV11-3,TRBJ1-5